This T cell receptor beta chain was profiled in a study of blood T cell repertoires in COVID-19. About the research overall: Both acute and convalescent COVID-19 samples were obtained from the United States, Italy and Spain. T cells, B-cell-depleted T cells, or PBMCs provided the cDNA or gDNA that served as material.

Germline V lookup: CDR1 SGHAT, CDR2 FQNNGV. Trimming at V came to 7 bases and at J to 0 bases, leaving 8 bases not matched to a gene. The CDR3 runs 15 residues. In the original analysis: The authors estimated nucleated cell counts from reference gene primer amplification. The protocol was immunoSEQ multiplex PCR, while the TCRdb copy is restricted to in-frame clones and leaves out a portion. That table gives V, J and clone size, and the DNA gave D and trimming. This sample has around 76,000 clones, with 81% found just once. The clonotype was recovered from a woman aged 70-85 years with acute or convalescent COVID-19. The chain has TRBV11-2 and TRBJ2-5, with 7 positions matching TRBD2. Source material: peripheral blood. The CDR3 here is CASTRGSGYQETQYF. The CDR3 bases are TGTGCCAGCACACGGGGTAGCGGGTACCAAGAGACCCAGTACTTC.